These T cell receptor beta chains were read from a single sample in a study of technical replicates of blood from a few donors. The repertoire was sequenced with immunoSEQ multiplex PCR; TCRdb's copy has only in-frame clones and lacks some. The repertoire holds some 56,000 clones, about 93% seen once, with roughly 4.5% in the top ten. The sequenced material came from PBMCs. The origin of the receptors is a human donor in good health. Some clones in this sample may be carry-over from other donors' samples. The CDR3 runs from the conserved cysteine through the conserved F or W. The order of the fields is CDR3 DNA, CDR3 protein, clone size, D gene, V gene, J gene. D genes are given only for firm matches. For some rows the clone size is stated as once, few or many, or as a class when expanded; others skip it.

TGTGCCAGCTCACCCCAGGACCAAGAGACCCAGTACTTC	CASSPQDQETQYF	.	.	TRBV18	TRBJ2-5
TGTGCCAGCTGCAGCGAAGCCAATTCACCCCTCCACTTT	CASCSEANSPLHF	once	.	TRBV7-9	TRBJ1-6
TGTGCCAGCAGCTTAGGACTAGCGGGGACAAATGAGCAGTTCTTC	CASSLGLAGTNEQFF	.	TRBD2	TRBV7-2	TRBJ2-1
TGCGCCAGCAGGCCGGGACAGGGGGCCTCTGGAAACACCATATATTTT	CASRPGQGASGNTIYF	.	TRBD1	TRBV5-1	TRBJ1-3
TGTGCCAGCAGTGAAGAGCGGGAAAAACTGTTTTTT	CASSEEREKLFF	once	.	TRBV2	TRBJ1-4
TGTGCCAGCAGCTTGGCACAGAACACTGAAGCTTTCTTT	CASSLAQNTEAFF	.	.	TRBV5-6	TRBJ1-1
TGCGCCAGCAGCCAGCCCGGACAGGCGCACACTGAAGCTTTCTTT	CASSQPGQAHTEAFF	.	TRBD1	TRBV4-1	TRBJ1-1
TGTGCCAGCAGTGAAGCTGGGTCAGGGGAGACCCAGTACTTC	CASSEAGSGETQYF	.	.	TRBV2	TRBJ2-5
TGTGCCAGCAGCCCCAGGGACAGAAGGAACACCGGGGAGCTGTTTTTT	CASSPRDRRNTGELFF	.	TRBD1	TRBV7-2	TRBJ2-2
TGTGCCAGCAGCGGCGGGGTAAGCACAGATACGCAGTATTTT	CASSGGVSTDTQYF	.	.	TRBV6-5	TRBJ2-3
TGCGCCAGCAGCGCACTAGCGGGCCTAAACACCGGGGAGCTGTTTTTT	CASSALAGLNTGELFF	.	TRBD2	TRBV5-1	TRBJ2-2
TGTGCCAGCAGCGCACAACCGAAGGAGCAGTTCTTC	CASSAQPKEQFF	.	.	TRBV9	TRBJ2-1
TGTGCCAGCAGTAAGAGCGGGAGTAGCACAGATACGCAGTATTTT	CASSKSGSSTDTQYF	.	TRBD2	TRBV9	TRBJ2-3
TGCGCCAGCAGCTCCTCTTGGCGGGGGGGCTACAATGAGCAGTTCTTC	CASSSSWRGGYNEQFF	.	TRBD2	TRBV10-1	TRBJ2-1
TGTGCCAGCAGCTCTAGACGACAGGGTTTCATCGATGAGCAGTTCTTC	CASSSRRQGFIDEQFF	.	TRBD1	TRBV7-8	TRBJ2-1
TGCAGCGTTGATGGGGGCGGACTAGCGGGCCTTGACAATGAGCAGTTCTTC	CSVDGGGLAGLDNEQFF	.	TRBD2	TRBV29-1	TRBJ2-1
TGTGCCAGCAGCTTGGGCAGCGATCAGCCCCAGCATTTT	CASSLGSDQPQHF	.	.	TRBV5-4	TRBJ1-5
TGTGCCAGCAGCTTAAACGGGAGGGCCGGGAATGAGCAGTTCTTC	CASSLNGRAGNEQFF	.	TRBD2	TRBV11-3	TRBJ2-1
TGTGCCAGCAGCGTCGATCAGGGTCTTGATACGCAGTATTTT	CASSVDQGLDTQYF	.	.	TRBV7-2	TRBJ2-3
TGCGCCAGCAACCCCCTCCTAGCGAACACCGGGGAGCTGTTTTTT	CASNPLLANTGELFF	.	.	TRBV5-1	TRBJ2-2
TGTGCCAGCAGTACAGGGGTCGCTAACTATGGCTACACCTTC	CASSTGVANYGYTF	.	TRBD1	TRBV7-9	TRBJ1-2
TGTGCCTGGAGTGTACTAGGGAATGAGCAGTTCTTC	CAWSVLGNEQFF	.	.	TRBV30	TRBJ2-1
TGTGCCAGCAGTTATGTACAAAGCTCCTACAATGAGCAGTTCTTC	CASSYVQSSYNEQFF	once	.	TRBV6-6	TRBJ2-1
TGTGCCAGCAGCGTAGAACTAGCGGGCCACAATGAGCAGTTCTTC	CASSVELAGHNEQFF	.	TRBD2	TRBV9	TRBJ2-1
TGTGCCAGCAGCCGACTCCTAAGGACTGAAGCTTTCTTT	CASSRLLRTEAFF	.	.	TRBV5-6	TRBJ1-1
TGCGCCAGCAGCCGGGGGGCGGGGCCCACAGATACGCAGTATTTT	CASSRGAGPTDTQYF	.	.	TRBV5-1	TRBJ2-3
TGCGCCAGCAGCTTAGCCGGGATAACAGATACGCAGTATTTT	CASSLAGITDTQYF	.	.	TRBV5-1	TRBJ2-3
TGTGCCAGCTCACCGAGCCGGGGCTACGAGCAGTACTTC	CASSPSRGYEQYF	.	.	TRBV18	TRBJ2-7
TGTGCCAGCTCCCCGGACAGCCAAGAGACCCAGTACTTC	CASSPDSQETQYF	few	.	TRBV18	TRBJ2-5
TGTGCCAGCAGCATAGGGCGGGGGCAAGAGACCCAGTACTTC	CASSIGRGQETQYF	.	TRBD2	TRBV7-2	TRBJ2-5
TGTGCCAGCTCACCGCAGCGGGATGAGCAGTTCTTC	CASSPQRDEQFF	once	.	TRBV18	TRBJ2-1
TGTGCCAGCAGCTTAGAGCCTCTAGCGGGATCACTCTACGAGCAGTACTTC	CASSLEPLAGSLYEQYF	once	TRBD2	TRBV11-2	TRBJ2-7
TGCGCCAGCAGCCCGGGACTAGCGAACCCACGCACAGATACGCAGTATTTT	CASSPGLANPRTDTQYF	once	TRBD2	TRBV5-1	TRBJ2-3
TGTGCCAGCAGCCCCCGGACAGGGATTCTTGAGACCCAGTACTTC	CASSPRTGILETQYF	.	TRBD1	TRBV9	TRBJ2-5
TGTGCCAGCAGCTTGGTCTTGGGGCGATACGAGCAGTACTTC	CASSLVLGRYEQYF	.	.	TRBV5-8	TRBJ2-7
TGTGCCAGCAGCTTTTCTGGCGGGACCATCTACGAGCAGTACTTC	CASSFSGGTIYEQYF	.	.	TRBV7-2	TRBJ2-7
TGTGCCAGCAGCCAAGGGAGGACAGGACAAGAGACCCAGTACTTC	CASSQGRTGQETQYF	.	TRBD1	TRBV4-2	TRBJ2-5